The clone carrying this T cell receptor (beta chain) has just a few counts. Its specificity is not known. One entry per CDR3 protein, called by TCRdb with MiXCR from the 5' RACE reads. Among just over 450,000 distinct CDR3 sequences listed, 13% to 15% were seen once. The CDR3 sequence is 15 residues long. V lost 1 base and J lost 5; bases outside the gene matches: 2. Per germline, CDR1 LGHDT and CDR2 YNNKEL (reference sequence). The sample is drawn from a study of identical twins. The study's findings and limits: Invariant T cells like MAIT and iNKT could partly confound the zero-insertion analyses.

This sample also belongs to another study, concerning yellow fever vaccine responses in identical twins.

This chain joins TRBV3-1 and TRBJ2-4, with TRBD2 matching 10 bases. Sequenced input: CD4+ T cells sorted from blood. The sequence was obtained from a woman younger than 30 in good health. This chain's CDR3 is CASSQVSGGENIQYF. The CDR3 DNA reads TGTGCCAGCAGCCAAGTCAGCGGGGGGGAAAACATTCAGTACTTC.